The present T cell receptor beta chain was sequenced within a study of long-term antiretroviral therapy in people with HIV (dated by TCRdb to the early 2020s). Regarding the complete study: The earliest samples were collected approximately a decade before the 2015 WHO recommendation for immediate ART, a period when ART was typically delayed until CD4 counts fell. A retrospective serial study tested whether changes in peripheral blood TRB repertoire composition and diversity were associated with ART initiation and durable HIV suppression. The cohort contributed about 180 cryopreserved PBMC samples from a few dozen adults with confirmed HIV infection, collected serially over a mean of approximately six years (range 1-12). Among the approximately 32 participants with HIV, roughly eleven were female. No cross-contamination during QIAcube processing was seen in test extractions of a monoclonal T-cell line run alongside 25 to 35 polyclonal samples.

Paper-wide results and their limitations: Inferences about post-ART repertoire changes are limited because no data were available on ART adherence, viral resistance or therapy changes. Samples dated from the mid-2000s to the late 2010s, and the ART regimens used may be less effective than current ones. Compared with controls, HIV repertoires had narrower CDR3 length ranges, and the network structure pointed to an antigen-experienced repertoire that shifted only slightly toward naive after ART. Starting ART was linked to a significant rise in TRB diversity, yet even after long-term ART the diversity remained significantly lower than in transplant donor controls. Because PBMC availability was limited, only the TCR beta chain was sequenced, with no alpha chain pairing. Because pre-ART samples had limited cell numbers, unsorted PBMC were profiled rather than sorted CD4+ and CD8+ T cells. Expanded TRB clones identified before ART initiation dominated the repertoire across all time points, though the dominance fluctuated and decreased in many PLHIV after ART.

About this clone: No antigen is known for it. No base quality values were provided; no much bigger clone lies one nucleotide off.

Participants were included only if at least one PBMC sample before ART initiation and at least two post-ART samples were available. Treatment was received in the United States of America by all participants with HIV. Cryopreserved samples of about 1-10 million PBMC were thawed and washed before DNA extraction. At the time of the earliest PBMC sample, participants with HIV were aged between roughly 20 and 55 years. Each participant contributed PBMC samples from 1-4 timepoints before ART initiation and 2-8 timepoints after ART initiation, with a median of 7 samples. For every participant, serial HIV viral load, CD4+ T-cell count, ART history and demographic data were obtained. Using a Qiagen kit on a QIAcube, genomic DNA was extracted from unsorted PBMC, with samples processed in batches of 12. The immunoSEQ hsTCRB v3.0 assay was used at survey level resolution to sequence the TRB variable region. A depth of roughly 35,000-55,000 T-cell genomes per sample was targeted for TRB sequencing. TRB libraries were pooled and sequenced on an Illumina MiSeq using a v3 150-cycle kit. The published analysis was carried out like this. Repertoire analysis was performed in R inside a reproducible Nextflow workflow that covered QC, data transformation and analysis. LymphoSeq2, an R package for exploring AIRR-Seq data, was used to implement the custom analyses. Four samples that yielded fewer than 5000 total TRB sequences were excluded, so that fewer than 250 HIV repertoires were analyzed. Among the roughly 200 retained HIV repertoires, 55 to 60 were collected before ART initiation and more than 120 after ART initiation. Repertoires were downsampled to 5000 TRB nucleotide sequences, with summary statistics averaged over 100 downsampling iterations. Only TRB sequences with CDR3 regions of at least seven amino acids were retained for analysis. A Shannon entropy-derived clonality score and the Gini coefficient were used to measure diversity. In the repertoire networks, any two of the top 5000 CDR3 amino acid sequences were connected whenever the two sequences differed by an edit distance of one. For TRB CDR3 amino acid sequences, GLIPH2 was used to predict antigen specificity groups and MHC restriction. To flag known CMV, EBV, HIV or tissue antigen associations, CDR3 amino acid sequences were matched against VDJdb and McPAS-TCR. Pre-ART, post-ART and control groups were compared with Wilcoxon signed-rank tests and Holm-Bonferroni correction. TCRdb holds this immuneACCESS table with in-frame rearrangements only. Some clones are missing; in checked studies, unresolved V genes explain under half, and the rest has no known cause. V, J and clone size are taken as reported in that table, and D and trimming were inferred from the DNA itself. Recorded for this sample are approximately 30,000 clones; less than 90% of them occurred a single time. 6.2% of the sample lies in the top ten.

The sample consisted of unsorted PBMCs, taken 0.4 years after starting antiretroviral therapy. The TCR comes from a man between 18 and 29 years old with HIV.

The CDR3 here reads CASRLVPICLASGETDTQYF. The DNA sequence reads TGTGCAAGTCGCTTAGTTCCAATATGTTTAGCGTCGGGAGAGACAGATACGCAGTATTTT. Recombination connected TRBV12-2 to TRBJ2-3; TRBD2 is the table's D call, not checked against the DNA. TRBV12-2 is listed as a pseudogene. The CDR3 spans 20 residues, from the cysteine through the phenylalanine. Only CDR3 DNA is held: 60 bases, read in frame from base 1.